This section outlines one T cell receptor (beta chain) sequence together with its context. The sample holds a few counts of this clonotype. Which antigen it targets is not known. No qualities accompany the bases; no much larger clone lies one base away. The cysteine opens and the phenylalanine closes a CDR3 of 13 amino acids. Here the CDR3 DNA is all that survives: 39 bases in frame from base 1. Relative to germline, V is missing 8 bases and J is missing 8 bases, with 9 bases of the junction outside any gene match. Via the germline V gene (reference sequence), CDR1 is LNHDA and CDR2 SQIVND. Library preparation used 5' RACE. The data were produced on a NextSeq 500. To correct for sequencing error and PCR bias, the TCR library protocol tagged individual cDNA molecules with unique molecular identifiers. Both TCR alpha and beta chains were sequenced, and tight co-correlation was observed between alpha and beta sequence abundances in each sample. The study's own analysis went as follows. V gene, J gene and CDR3 annotation of TCR sequences was performed with Decombinator V4. TCRs were defined as expanded if a significant change between any two time points was detected under a Poisson model with p below 0.0001. TCR abundances were normalised to the total number of TCRs sequenced per sample and were expressed as counts per million. MAIT TCRs were defined by TRAV1-2 paired with TRAJ12, TRAJ20 or TRAJ33, and iNKT TCRs by TRAV10 paired with TRAJ18. VDJdb, accessed on 1 November 2021, was searched for TCRs annotated for CMV, EBV and SARS-CoV-2, and TCRs annotated for more than one antigen were excluded. The public reads were quality trimmed at Q25 with fastp and then assembled into clones with MiXCR by TCRdb, keeping productive beta chains. CDR3 protein duplicates are merged, each entry listing the most common genes and DNA. The V and J calls come from TCRdb's annotation, not from the publication. This sample lists 25,000 to 30,000 distinct CDR3 sequences; about 4.1% were detected once. The ten largest clones capture roughly 5.5% of the sample.

These data are taken from a study of early T cells in non-severe SARS-CoV-2 infection (dated by TCRdb to the early 2020s). Background on the whole study: Because TCR sequencing was done on bulk RNA from unsorted whole blood, the alpha and beta chains could not be paired.

The study was a case-control design nested within a healthcare worker cohort in London, UK, with weekly nasopharyngeal swab PCR tests and blood sampling. Healthcare workers were enrolled in the week of the UK lockdown, from 23 to 31 March 2020, and were followed every week for up to roughly 15 weeks. Points the paper makes about the study in general: VDJdb matching was skewed toward anti-spike CD8 responses and likely underestimated virus-specific expansions by missing private and CD4 specificities.

The clonotype originates from an adult who was a healthcare worker with PCR-confirmed SARS-CoV-2 infection or an uninfected control (not recorded which). Sequencing used whole blood. The chain is assembled from TRBV19 and TRBJ1-2; 9 central bases correspond to TRBD1. The bases read TGTGCCAGTTACCGGGACAGGGTATCCGGCTACACCTTC. It translates to CASYRDRVSGYTF. Reference TRBV19 and TRBJ1-2 proteins supply the regions before and after the CDR3; the full variable domain is: DGGITQSPKYLFRKEGQNVTLSCEQNLNHDAMYWYRQDPGQGLRLIYYSQIVNDFQKGDIAEGYSVSREKKESFPLTVTSAQKNPTAFYLCASYRDRVSGYTFGSGTRLTVV.